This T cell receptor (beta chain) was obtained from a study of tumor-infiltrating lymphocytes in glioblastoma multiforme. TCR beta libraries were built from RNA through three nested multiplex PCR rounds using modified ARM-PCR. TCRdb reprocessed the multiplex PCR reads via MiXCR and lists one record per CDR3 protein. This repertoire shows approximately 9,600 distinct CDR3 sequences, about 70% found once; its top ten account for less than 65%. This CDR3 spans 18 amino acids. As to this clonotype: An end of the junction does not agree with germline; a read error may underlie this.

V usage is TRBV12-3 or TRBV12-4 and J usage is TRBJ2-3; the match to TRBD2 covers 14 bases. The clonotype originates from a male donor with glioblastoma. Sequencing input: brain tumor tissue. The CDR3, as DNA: TGTGCCGGCAGAGCCGGACTAGCGGGAGGCAAAAGGCGAGATACGCAGTATTTT. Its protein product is CAGRAGLAGGKRRDTQYF.